Listed below are T cell receptor beta chains from one sample, sequenced in a study of cytomegalovirus exposure and HLA in healthy donors. Generated by immunoSEQ multiplex PCR, the TCRdb table keeps only in-frame clones and is missing some. The sample holds around 200,000 clones, approximately 80% seen once. Sequenced sample: PBMCs. All receptors derive from a woman between 35 and 50 years old in good health and CMV-seronegative. The conserved cysteine and the conserved F or W are not part of the CDR3 here.

v_call cdr3_aa
TRBV5-1 ASSEGGRYGYT
TRBV7-3 ASSLSRWTDTQY
TRBV6-4 ASRQTGNPTDTQY
TRBV27 ASSWTSGGAGTDTQY
TRBV25-1 ASSGQTTNYEQY
TRBV19 ASSIDPLAWSTDTQY
TRBV19 ASSMDRGLSPLH
TRBV27 ASSPSPGREETQY
TRBV12-5 ASGLVRAGGEQF
TRBV5-1 ASSHGTGGQPQH
TRBV6-5 ASSNIRGNEAF
TRBV7-8 ASSLLWQGNTEAF
TRBV10-1 ASSEVQADTQY
TRBV7-9 ASSSSSGANTGELF
TRBV27 ASSPRPEVENTEAF
TRBV7-8 ASSFDRGTAF